This TCR beta chain was sequenced in a study of cytomegalovirus exposure and HLA in healthy donors. PCR amplification relied on 60 Vbeta primers (plus 13 Jbeta primers). Authors' analysis steps: Unique TCR beta chains numbered roughly 80 million in a later analysis, with roughly 10 million shared. Assay: immunoSEQ multiplex PCR; the TCRdb copy retains only in-frame clones and omits some. V and J calls and clone size are as listed in that table; D and trimming were resolved from the DNA. Recorded for this sample: 130,000 or so clones. Germline assignment: CDR1 SQVTM and CDR2 ANQGSEA. This CDR3 is built from 13 residues. The junction had 6 bases not matched to a gene; V was cut back by 6 bases and J by 5 bases.

Sequenced material: PBMCs. This TCR came from a woman in her forties in good health and CMV-seropositive. The chain carries TRBV29-1 and TRBJ1-5; TRBD1 agrees at 8 bases. CDR3 loop: CSVLGQGDQPQHF. The CDR3 DNA reads TGCAGCGTCCTAGGACAGGGCGATCAGCCCCAGCATTTT.